The source of this T cell receptor (beta chain) is a study of blood T cell repertoires in COVID-19. Study-level information: Collection of acute and convalescent COVID-19 samples took place in the United States, Italy and Spain. PBMCs, B-cell-depleted T cells, or T cells provided the cDNA or gDNA that made up the material.

Germline V gene lookup returns CDR1 SGHTA and CDR2 FQGNSA. The V gene lost 2 bases and the J gene lost 6 bases, with 14 bases spanning the gap. The CDR3 contains 15 residues. In the original workflow: Researchers report that nucleated cell counts were estimated from reference gene primer amplification. Assay used: immunoSEQ multiplex PCR; TCRdb lists only in-frame clones, some missing. That table furnishes V, J and clone size, whereas the DNA furnished D and trimming. The data contain over 150,000 clones, about 88% of them singletons. Enrolled during active infection, Seattle patients were then followed longitudinally.

This TCR was sampled from a man aged 50 to 60 with COVID-19, enrolled during active disease. Sequenced material: peripheral blood. The chain links TRBV7-2 to TRBJ2-1, with D perhaps matching TRBD2 (5 bases). The chain's CDR3 is CASSLQKRIINEQFF. DNA of the CDR3: TGTGCCAGCAGCTTACAGAAGCGGATCATCAATGAGCAGTTCTTC.